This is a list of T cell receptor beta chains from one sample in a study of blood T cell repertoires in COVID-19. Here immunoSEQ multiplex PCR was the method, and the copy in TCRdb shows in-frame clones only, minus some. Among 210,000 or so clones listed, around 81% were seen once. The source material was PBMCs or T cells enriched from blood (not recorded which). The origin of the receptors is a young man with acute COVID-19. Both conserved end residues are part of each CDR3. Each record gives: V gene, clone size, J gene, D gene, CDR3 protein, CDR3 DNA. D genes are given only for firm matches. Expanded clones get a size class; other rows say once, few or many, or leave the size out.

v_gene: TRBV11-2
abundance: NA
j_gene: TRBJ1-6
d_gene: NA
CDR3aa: CASTDSYNSPLHF
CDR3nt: TGTGCCAGCACAGACTCCTATAATTCACCCCTCCACTTT

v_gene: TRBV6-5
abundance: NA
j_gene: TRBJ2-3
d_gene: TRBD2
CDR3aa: CASSRAGLAADTQYF
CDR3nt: TGTGCCAGCAGTCGGGCGGGACTAGCAGCAGATACGCAGTATTTT

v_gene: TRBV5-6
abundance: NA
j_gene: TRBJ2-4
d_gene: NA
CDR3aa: CASSFSDYQNIQYF
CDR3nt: TGTGCCAGCAGCTTTTCGGACTACCAAAACATTCAGTACTTC

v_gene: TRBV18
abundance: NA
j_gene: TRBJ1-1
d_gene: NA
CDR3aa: CASSIDRNTEAFF
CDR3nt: TGTGCCAGCTCTATAGACAGGAACACTGAAGCTTTCTTT

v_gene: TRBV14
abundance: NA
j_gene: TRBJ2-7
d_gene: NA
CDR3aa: CASSPASPVGQYF
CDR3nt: TGTGCCAGCAGCCCCGCAAGTCCCGTCGGGCAGTACTTC

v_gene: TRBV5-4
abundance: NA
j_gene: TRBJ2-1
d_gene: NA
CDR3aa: CASSRSKTGYNEQFF
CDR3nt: TGTGCCAGCAGCCGTTCCAAGACGGGTTACAATGAGCAGTTCTTC

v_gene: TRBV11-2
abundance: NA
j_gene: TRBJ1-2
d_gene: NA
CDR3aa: CASSLEGQKANYGYTF
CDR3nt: TGTGCCAGCAGCTTAGAGGGGCAGAAGGCTAACTATGGCTACACCTTC

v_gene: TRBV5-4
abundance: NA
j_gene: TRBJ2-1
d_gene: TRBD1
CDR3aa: CASSPGTGVYNEQFF
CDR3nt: TGTGCCAGCAGCCCCGGGACAGGGGTCTACAATGAGCAGTTCTTC

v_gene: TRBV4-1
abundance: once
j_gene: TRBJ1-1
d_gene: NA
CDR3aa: CASSQSVNTEAFF
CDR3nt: TGCGCCAGCAGCCAATCGGTGAACACTGAAGCTTTCTTT

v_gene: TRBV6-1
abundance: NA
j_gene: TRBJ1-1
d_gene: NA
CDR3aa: CASSEQQGNTEAFF
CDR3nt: TGTGCCAGCAGTGAACAACAGGGAAACACTGAAGCTTTCTTT

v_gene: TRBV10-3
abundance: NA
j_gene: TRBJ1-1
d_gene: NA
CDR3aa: CAISESIPGKNTEAFF
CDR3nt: TGTGCCATCAGTGAGTCGATACCAGGGAAGAACACTGAAGCTTTCTTT

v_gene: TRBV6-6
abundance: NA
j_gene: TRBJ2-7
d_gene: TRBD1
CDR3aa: CASSYSGQGQIRDF
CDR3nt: TGTGCCAGCAGTTACTCCGGACAGGGCCAAATACGGGACTTC

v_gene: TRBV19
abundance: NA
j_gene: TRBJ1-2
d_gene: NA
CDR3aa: CASSIVKGGVHGYTF
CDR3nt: TGTGCCAGTAGTATAGTTAAAGGAGGGGTCCATGGCTACACCTTC

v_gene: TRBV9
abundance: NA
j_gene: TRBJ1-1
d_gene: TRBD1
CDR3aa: CASSGQGSMNTEAFF
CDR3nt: TGTGCCAGCAGCGGACAGGGGTCCATGAACACTGAAGCTTTCTTT

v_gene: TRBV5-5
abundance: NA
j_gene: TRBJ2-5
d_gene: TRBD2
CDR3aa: CASSTGLAGLETQYF
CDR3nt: TGTGCCAGCAGCACCGGACTAGCGGGGTTGGAGACCCAGTACTTC

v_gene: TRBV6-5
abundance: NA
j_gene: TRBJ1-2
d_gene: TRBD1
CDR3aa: CAAREDRAGYTF
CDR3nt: TGTGCCGCAAGAGAGGACAGGGCTGGCTACACCTTC

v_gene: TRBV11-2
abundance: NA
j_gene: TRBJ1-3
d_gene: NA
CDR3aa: CASSLGQSGNTIYF
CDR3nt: TGTGCCAGCAGCTTAGGACAGTCTGGAAACACCATATATTTT

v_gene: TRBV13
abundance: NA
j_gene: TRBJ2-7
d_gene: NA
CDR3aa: CASSSVLPPGEQYF
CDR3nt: TGTGCCAGCAGCTCGGTCCTCCCTCCGGGGGAGCAGTACTTC

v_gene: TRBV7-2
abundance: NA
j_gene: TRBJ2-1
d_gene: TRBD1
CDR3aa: CASSFLGGKNEQFF
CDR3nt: TGTGCCAGCAGCTTCCTAGGGGGCAAGAATGAGCAGTTCTTC

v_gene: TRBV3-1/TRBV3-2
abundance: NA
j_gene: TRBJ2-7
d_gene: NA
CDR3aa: CASSQTQVWDEQYF
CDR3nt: TGTGCCAGCAGCCAAACTCAGGTTTGGGACGAGCAGTACTTC

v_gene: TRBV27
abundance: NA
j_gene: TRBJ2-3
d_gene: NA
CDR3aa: CASSLEGVFADTQYF
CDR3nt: TGTGCCAGCAGTTTAGAAGGGGTTTTCGCAGATACGCAGTATTTT

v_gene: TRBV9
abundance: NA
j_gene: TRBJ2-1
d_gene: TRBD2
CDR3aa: CASSPSGAFYNEQFF
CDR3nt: TGTGCCAGCAGCCCTAGCGGGGCCTTCTACAATGAGCAGTTCTTC

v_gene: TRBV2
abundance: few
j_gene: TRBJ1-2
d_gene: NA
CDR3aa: CASSGSRGTKDGYTF
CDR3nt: TGTGCCAGCAGTGGGTCTCGTGGGACAAAGGATGGCTACACCTTC

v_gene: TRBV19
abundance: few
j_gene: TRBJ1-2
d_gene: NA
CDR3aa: CASSIRRKDGYTF
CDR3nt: TGTGCCAGTAGTATCAGGAGGAAGGACGGCTACACCTTC

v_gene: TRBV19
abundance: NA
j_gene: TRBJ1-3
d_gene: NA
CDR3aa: CASRDGTHSGNTIYF
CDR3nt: TGTGCCAGTAGGGACGGGACACATTCTGGAAACACCATATATTTT

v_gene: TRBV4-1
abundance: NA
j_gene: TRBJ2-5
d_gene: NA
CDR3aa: CASSQGGPEETQYF
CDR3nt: TGCGCCAGCAGCCAAGGGGGGCCCGAAGAGACCCAGTACTTC

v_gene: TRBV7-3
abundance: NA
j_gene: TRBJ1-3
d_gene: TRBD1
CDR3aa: CASARTGDSGNTIYF
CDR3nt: TGTGCCAGCGCCCGGACAGGAGACTCTGGAAACACCATATATTTT

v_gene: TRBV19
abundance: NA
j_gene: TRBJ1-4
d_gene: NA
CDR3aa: CATLSQSNEKLFF
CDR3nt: TGTGCCACTCTCTCCCAGTCTAATGAAAAACTGTTTTTT

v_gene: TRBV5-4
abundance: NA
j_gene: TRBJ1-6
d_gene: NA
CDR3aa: CASSPDRNSPLHF
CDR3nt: TGTGCCAGCAGCCCTGACAGGAATTCACCCCTCCACTTT

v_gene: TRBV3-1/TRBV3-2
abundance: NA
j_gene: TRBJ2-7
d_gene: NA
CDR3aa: CASSHRGPYEQYF
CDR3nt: TGTGCCAGCAGCCACAGGGGCCCCTACGAGCAGTACTTC

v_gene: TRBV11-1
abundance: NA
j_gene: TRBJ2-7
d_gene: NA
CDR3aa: CASSLGDYATKEYF
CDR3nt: TGTGCCAGCAGCTTAGGAGACTACGCCACCAAGGAGTACTTC

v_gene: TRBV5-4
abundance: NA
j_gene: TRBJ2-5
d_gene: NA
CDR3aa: CASSFRDQETQYF
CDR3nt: TGTGCCAGCAGCTTCCGAGACCAAGAGACCCAGTACTTC

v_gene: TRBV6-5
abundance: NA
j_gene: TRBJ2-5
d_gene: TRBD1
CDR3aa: CASRPGTVQETQYF
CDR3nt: TGTGCCAGCAGACCCGGGACAGTTCAAGAGACCCAGTACTTC

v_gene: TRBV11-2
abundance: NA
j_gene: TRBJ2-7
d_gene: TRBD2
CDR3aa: CASSSQKRGASYEQYF
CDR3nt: TGTGCCAGCAGCTCACAAAAGCGGGGGGCGTCCTACGAGCAGTACTTC

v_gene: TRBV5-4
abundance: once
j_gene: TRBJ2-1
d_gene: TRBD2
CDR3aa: CASSIDGLAMNEQFF
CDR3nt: TGTGCCAGCAGCATAGACGGACTAGCAATGAATGAGCAGTTCTTC

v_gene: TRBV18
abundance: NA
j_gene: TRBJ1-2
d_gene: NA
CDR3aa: CASSPEMRGYTF
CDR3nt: TGTGCCAGCTCACCCGAGATGCGGGGCTACACCTTC

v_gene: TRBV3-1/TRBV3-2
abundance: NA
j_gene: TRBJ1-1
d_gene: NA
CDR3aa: CASSPPGAEAFF
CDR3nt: TGTGCCAGCAGCCCACCGGGGGCTGAAGCTTTCTTT

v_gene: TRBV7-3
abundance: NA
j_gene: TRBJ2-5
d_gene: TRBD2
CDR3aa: CASSPLAGGLETQYF
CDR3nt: TGTGCCAGCAGCCCCCTAGCGGGGGGATTAGAGACCCAGTACTTC

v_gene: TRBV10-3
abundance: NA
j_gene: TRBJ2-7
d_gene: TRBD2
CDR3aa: CAISDWSRGGPSEQYF
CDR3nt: TGTGCCATCAGTGATTGGTCGCGGGGGGGGCCCAGCGAGCAGTACTTC

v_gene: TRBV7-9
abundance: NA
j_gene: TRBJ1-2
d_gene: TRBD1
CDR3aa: CASSLGQGNGYTF
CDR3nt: TGTGCCAGCAGCCTCGGACAGGGGAATGGCTACACCTTC

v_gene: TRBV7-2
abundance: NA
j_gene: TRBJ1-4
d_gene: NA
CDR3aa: CASSYGQNEKLFF
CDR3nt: TGTGCCAGCAGCTACGGACAGAATGAAAAACTGTTTTTT

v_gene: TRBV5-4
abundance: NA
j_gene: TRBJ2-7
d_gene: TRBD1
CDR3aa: CASSSGQGWGSAYEQYF
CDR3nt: TGTGCCAGCAGCTCGGGACAGGGATGGGGTAGTGCCTACGAGCAGTACTTC

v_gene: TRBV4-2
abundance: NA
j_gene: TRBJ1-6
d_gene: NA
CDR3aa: CASSQSLGGPSSYNSPLHF
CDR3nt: TGTGCCAGCAGCCAATCCCTGGGAGGGCCGAGCTCCTATAATTCACCCCTCCACTTT

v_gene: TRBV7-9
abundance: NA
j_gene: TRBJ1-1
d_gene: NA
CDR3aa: CASSFGQGNTEAFF
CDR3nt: TGTGCCAGCAGCTTTGGGCAGGGGAACACTGAAGCTTTCTTT

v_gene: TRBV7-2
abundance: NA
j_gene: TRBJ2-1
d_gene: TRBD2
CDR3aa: CASTVAGRGDFEQFF
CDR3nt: TGTGCCAGCACCGTAGCGGGGCGGGGGGATTTTGAGCAGTTCTTC

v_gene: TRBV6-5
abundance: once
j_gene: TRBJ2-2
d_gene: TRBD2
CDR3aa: CASRLSGANTGELFF
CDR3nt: TGTGCCAGCAGACTCAGCGGGGCAAACACCGGGGAGCTGTTTTTT

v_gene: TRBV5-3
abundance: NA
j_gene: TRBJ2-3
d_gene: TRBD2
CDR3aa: CARSLPVLAGGPDTQYF
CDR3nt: TGTGCCAGAAGCTTGCCAGTACTAGCGGGGGGGCCAGATACGCAGTATTTT

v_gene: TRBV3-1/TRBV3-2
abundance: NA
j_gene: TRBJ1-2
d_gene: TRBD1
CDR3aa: CASSQGPGTGHGYTF
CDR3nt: TGTGCCAGCAGCCAGGGACCCGGGACAGGGCACGGCTACACCTTC

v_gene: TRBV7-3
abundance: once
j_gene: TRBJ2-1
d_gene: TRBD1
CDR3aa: CASSLQGDSYNEQFF
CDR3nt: TGTGCCAGCAGCTTACAGGGGGACTCCTACAATGAGCAGTTCTTC

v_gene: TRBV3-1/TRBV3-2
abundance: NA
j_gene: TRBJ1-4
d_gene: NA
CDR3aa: CASSQGSGGSEKLFF
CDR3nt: TGTGCCAGCAGCCAAGGCAGTGGAGGCAGTGAAAAACTGTTTTTT

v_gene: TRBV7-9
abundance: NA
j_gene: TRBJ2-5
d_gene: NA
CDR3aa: CASSSQEDETQYF
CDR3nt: TGTGCCAGCAGCTCTCAGGAGGACGAGACCCAGTACTTC

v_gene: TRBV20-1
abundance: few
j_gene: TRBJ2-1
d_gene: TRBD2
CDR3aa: CSASPPRGAGGYNEQFF
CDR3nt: TGCAGTGCTAGTCCGCCGCGGGGAGCGGGGGGTTACAATGAGCAGTTCTTC

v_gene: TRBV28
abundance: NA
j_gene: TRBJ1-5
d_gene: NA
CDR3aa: CAGRGGNQPQHF
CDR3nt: TGTGCCGGTCGCGGGGGCAATCAGCCCCAGCATTTT

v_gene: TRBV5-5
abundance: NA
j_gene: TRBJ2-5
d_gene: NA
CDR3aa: CASSLYGTQYF
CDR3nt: TGTGCCAGCAGCTTGTACGGGACCCAGTACTTC

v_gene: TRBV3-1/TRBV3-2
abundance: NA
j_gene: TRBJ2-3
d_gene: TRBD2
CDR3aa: CASSPTSGGSTDTQYF
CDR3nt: TGTGCCAGCAGCCCGACTAGCGGGGGCAGCACAGATACGCAGTATTTT

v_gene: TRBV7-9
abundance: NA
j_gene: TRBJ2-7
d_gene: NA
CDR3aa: CASSLSGVLSYEQYF
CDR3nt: TGTGCCAGCAGCTTATCGGGGGTTCTTTCCTACGAGCAGTACTTC

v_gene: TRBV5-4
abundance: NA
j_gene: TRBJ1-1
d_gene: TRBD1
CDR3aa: CASRRDRGEYTEAFF
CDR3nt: TGTGCCAGCAGACGTGACAGGGGAGAGTACACTGAAGCTTTCTTT